The present T cell receptor beta chain was sequenced within a study of shared clonotypes between healthy human individuals. Generated by immunoSEQ multiplex PCR, the TCRdb table keeps only in-frame clones and is missing some. The sample yields approximately 2.5 million clones, about 92% seen once. The clonotype originates from a man younger than 30 in good health. Sequenced input: naive CD4+ T cells sorted from blood. Subset specified: CD45RA+ positively selected.

CDR3: CAISADRATNEKLFF. The CDR3 DNA follows: TGTGCCATCAGTGCTGACAGGGCAACTAATGAAAAACTGTTTTTT. V gene TRBV10-3 combines with J gene TRBJ1-4, with TRBD1 matching 7 bases. J lost 0 bases, V lost 4 bases, and 2 bases had no gene match. The CDR3 contains 15 residues. Germline loops: CDR1 ENHRY, CDR2 SYGVKD.